Listed below are T cell receptor beta chains from one sample, sequenced in a study of T cell responses to AZD1222 COVID-19 vaccine. Libraries were prepared by immunoSEQ multiplex PCR; TCRdb keeps only in-frame clonotypes and omits some of them. The profile shows 140,000 or so clones, around 83% of them singletons. The sequencing used peripheral blood, collected 28 days after the second AZD1222 dose. These receptors originate from an adult who received the AZD1222 COVID-19 vaccine. CDR3s leave out the opening cysteine and the closing phenylalanine or tryptophan. The order of the fields is J gene, V gene, CDR3 protein.

>TRBJ2-7|TRBV9
ASSATGGVDYEQY
>TRBJ2-3|TRBV7-2
ASAGAPADTQY
>TRBJ2-1|TRBV4-2
ASSPGNGIDNEQF
>TRBJ2-7|TRBV9
ASSRAGGEYEQY
>TRBJ2-5|TRBV3-1/TRBV3-2
ASSQERPGGTETQY
>TRBJ2-6|TRBV15
ATSLRVTGANVLT
>TRBJ1-5|TRBV2
ASSGNRGSNQPQH
>TRBJ2-2|TRBV6-5
ASSFLQTGPGELF
>TRBJ1-2|TRBV2
ASSEVGQPNYGYT
>TRBJ1-3|TRBV7-9
ASSSDSSGNTIY
>TRBJ2-1|TRBV5-1
ASTLVPGNVNEQF
>TRBJ1-2|TRBV30
AWYYPGQRVGYT
>TRBJ2-3|TRBV4-1
ASSLRVAGSTSTDTQY
>TRBJ1-3|TRBV7-8
ASRAGLNSGNMIY
>TRBJ1-5|TRBV4-1
ASSRPDSNQPQH
>TRBJ1-2|TRBV6-6
ASSGQGAGYGYT
>TRBJ2-7|TRBV19
ASSTGTLQSDEQY
>TRBJ2-2|TRBV19
ASTSHRQANTGELF
>TRBJ2-7|TRBV18
ASSPSADEQY
>TRBJ1-6|TRBV5-5
ASSTDGGYSPLH
>TRBJ1-5|TRBV30
AWDKGPWGNQPQH
>TRBJ1-5|TRBV4-1
ASSQGIGPQH
>TRBJ2-5|TRBV19
ASSIDRVETQY
>TRBJ1-1|TRBV11-3
ASAALTGSEAF
>TRBJ2-7|TRBV7-7
ASSLGPSYEQY
>TRBJ2-5|TRBV7-2
ASSFSFEETQY
>TRBJ2-3|TRBV5-1
ASSIPISGDTQY
>TRBJ2-7|TRBV11-3
ASSPFGVSEQY
>TRBJ1-1|TRBV6-6
ASSPWGSSNTEAF
>TRBJ1-3|TRBV28
ASNTGGSGNTIY
>TRBJ1-1|TRBV20-1
SAASPAEAF
>TRBJ1-1|TRBV25-1
ASRAAGTEAF
>TRBJ2-1|TRBV7-9
ASSLNSNEQF
>TRBJ1-2|TRBV7-2
ASSERDRGYGYT
>TRBJ1-5|TRBV7-9
ASSLSDSSNQPQH
>TRBJ2-1|TRBV6-4
ASSDLGLAGHNEQF
>TRBJ2-5|TRBV28
ASSLGHSETQY
>TRBJ1-1|TRBV4-1
ASSQYSAGSNTEAF
>TRBJ2-7|TRBV29-1
SVEGSSTYEQY
>TRBJ2-7|TRBV19
ASSIGGIGEQY
>TRBJ2-7|TRBV7-9
ASSLVLEEQY
>TRBJ2-2|TRBV7-6
ASSLGGLAGTDRNTGELF
>TRBJ1-5|TRBV7-9
ASSGAASWPQH
>TRBJ2-7|TRBV18
ASSPTDSYEQY